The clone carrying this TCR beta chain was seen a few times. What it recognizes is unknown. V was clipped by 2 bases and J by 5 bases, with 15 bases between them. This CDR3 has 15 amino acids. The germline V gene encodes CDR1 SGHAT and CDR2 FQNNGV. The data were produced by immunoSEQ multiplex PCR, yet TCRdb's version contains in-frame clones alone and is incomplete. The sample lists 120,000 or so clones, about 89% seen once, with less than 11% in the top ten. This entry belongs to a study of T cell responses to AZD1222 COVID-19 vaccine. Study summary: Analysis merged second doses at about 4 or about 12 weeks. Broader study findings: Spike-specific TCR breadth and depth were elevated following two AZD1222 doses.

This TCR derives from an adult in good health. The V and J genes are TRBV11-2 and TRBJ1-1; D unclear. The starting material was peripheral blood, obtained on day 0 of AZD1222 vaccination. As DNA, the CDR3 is TGTGCCAGCAGCTTAACGGGGTTTTCGGGGACTGAAGCTTTCTTT. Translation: CASSLTGFSGTEAFF.